What follows describes a single T cell receptor (beta chain). This sample is part of a study of blood T cell repertoires in COVID-19. Study-level information: From T cells, B-cell-depleted T cells, or PBMCs came the material, which was cDNA or gDNA.

Some clones are missing from TCRdb's copy, which holds only in-frame ones; the method was immunoSEQ multiplex PCR. This table has 200,000 to 250,000 clones, 80% appearing once. This CDR3 is built from 11 residues. Germline V CDR1 and CDR2: SGHTA, FQGNSA. Trimming cost V 3 bases and J 11 bases; bases outside gene matches: 3. Sequenced sample: peripheral blood. The rearrangement uses TRBV7-2 and TRBJ2-5; 7 bases agree with TRBD2. This clonotype was sampled from a woman in her sixties or seventies with acute or convalescent COVID-19. In DNA, the CDR3 is TGTGCCAGCAGCTTGGGGGGGATTCAGTACTTC. This encodes CASSLGGIQYF.